This T cell receptor (beta chain) came from a study of blood T cell repertoires in COVID-19. Study summary: The samples span acute and convalescent COVID-19 from the United States, Italy and Spain. PBMCs, B-cell-depleted T cells, or T cells provided the cDNA or gDNA that made up the material.

V gave up 2 bases and J gave up 7 bases; unmatched junction bases: 10. The CDR3 loop spans 15 amino acids. Germline V lookup: CDR1 MNHNY, CDR2 SVGAGI (reference sequence). Authors' methods: Scientists estimated how many nucleated cells there were by amplifying reference gene primers. TCRdb keeps only in-frame clones here, not all; method: immunoSEQ multiplex PCR. From that table come the V and J calls and clone size; the DNA was used to work out D and trimming. Found here are about 60,000 clones, 80% to 90% of them singletons; the top ten hold approximately 17%. The TCR comes from a woman of 80 years or more with active COVID-19. Sample: peripheral blood. J is TRBJ2-7 and V is TRBV6-6; 8 bases line up with TRBD2. CDR3 DNA sequence: TGTGCCAGCAGTTACAGTGCGGGGGGACTCGGGGAGCAGTACTTC. It is translated as CASSYSAGGLGEQYF.